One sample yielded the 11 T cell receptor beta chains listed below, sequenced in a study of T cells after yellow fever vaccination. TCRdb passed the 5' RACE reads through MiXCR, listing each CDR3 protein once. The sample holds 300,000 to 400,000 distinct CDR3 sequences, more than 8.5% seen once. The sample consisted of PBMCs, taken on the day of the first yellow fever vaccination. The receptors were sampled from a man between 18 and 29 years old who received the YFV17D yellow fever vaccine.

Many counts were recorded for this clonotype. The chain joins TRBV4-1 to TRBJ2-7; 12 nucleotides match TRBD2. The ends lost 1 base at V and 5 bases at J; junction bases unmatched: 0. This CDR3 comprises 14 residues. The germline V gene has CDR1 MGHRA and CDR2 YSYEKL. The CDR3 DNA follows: TGCGCCAGCAGCCAAGGACTAGCGGGGGACGAGCAGTACTTC. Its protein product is CASSQGLAGDEQYF.

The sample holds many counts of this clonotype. As DNA, the CDR3 is TGTGCCAGCAGTTCCCGGAACACCGGGGAGCTGTTTTTT. Protein sequence: CASSSRNTGELFF. This rearrangement joins TRBV11-3 to TRBJ2-2; D uncertain. Trimming cost V 6 bases and J 1 base, with 6 bases left between them. CDR1 and CDR2 from the germline V gene are SGHNT and YENEEA. CDR3 length: 13 residues.

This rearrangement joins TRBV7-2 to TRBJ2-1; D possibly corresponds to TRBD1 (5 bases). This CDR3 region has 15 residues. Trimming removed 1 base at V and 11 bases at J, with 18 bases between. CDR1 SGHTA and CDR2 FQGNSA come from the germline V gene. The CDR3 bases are TGTGCCAGCAGCTTAGGCAGGGCCTGGGCAGGTAAGCAGTTCTTC. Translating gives CASSLGRAWAGKQFF.

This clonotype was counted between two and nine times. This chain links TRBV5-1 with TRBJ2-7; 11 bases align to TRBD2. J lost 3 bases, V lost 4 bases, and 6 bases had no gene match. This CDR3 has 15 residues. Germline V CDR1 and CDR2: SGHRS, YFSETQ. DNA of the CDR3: TGCGCCAGCAGCAAAGGGACTAGCGGACGCTACGAGCAGTACTTC. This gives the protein CASSKGTSGRYEQYF. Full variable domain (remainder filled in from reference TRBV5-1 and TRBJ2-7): KAGVTQTPRYLIKTRGQQVTLSCSPISGHRSVSWYQQTPGQGLQFLFEYFSETQRNKGNFPGRFSGRQFSNSRSEMNVSTLELGDSALYLCASSKGTSGRYEQYFGPGTRLTVT.

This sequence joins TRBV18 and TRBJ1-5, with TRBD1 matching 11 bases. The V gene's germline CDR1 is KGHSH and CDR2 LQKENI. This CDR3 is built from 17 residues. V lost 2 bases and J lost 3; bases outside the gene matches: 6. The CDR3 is CASSPKGQGVDNQPQHF. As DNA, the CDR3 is TGTGCCAGCTCACCAAAGGGACAGGGGGTTGACAATCAGCCCCAGCATTTT.

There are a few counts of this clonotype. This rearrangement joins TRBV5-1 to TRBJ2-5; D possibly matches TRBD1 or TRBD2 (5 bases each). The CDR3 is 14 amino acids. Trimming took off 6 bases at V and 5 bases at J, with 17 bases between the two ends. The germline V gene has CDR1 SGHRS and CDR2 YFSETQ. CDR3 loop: CASTQDEGWETQYF. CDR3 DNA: TGCGCCAGCACCCAAGATGAGGGGTGGGAGACCCAGTACTTC.

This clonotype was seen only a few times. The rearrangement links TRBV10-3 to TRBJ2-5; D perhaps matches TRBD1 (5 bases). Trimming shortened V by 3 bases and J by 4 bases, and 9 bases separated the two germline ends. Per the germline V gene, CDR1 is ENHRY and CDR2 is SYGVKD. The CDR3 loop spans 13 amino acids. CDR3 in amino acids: CAISDRQRETQYF. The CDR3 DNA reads TGTGCCATCAGTGATAGACAGAGAGAGACCCAGTACTTC.

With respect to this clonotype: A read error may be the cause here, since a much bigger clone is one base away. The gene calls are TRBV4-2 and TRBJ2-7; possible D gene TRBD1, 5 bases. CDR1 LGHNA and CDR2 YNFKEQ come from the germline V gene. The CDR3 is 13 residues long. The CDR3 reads CAISPGLRDEQYV. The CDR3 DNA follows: TGTGCCATCAGCCCCGGGCTCAGGGACGAGCAGTACGTC.

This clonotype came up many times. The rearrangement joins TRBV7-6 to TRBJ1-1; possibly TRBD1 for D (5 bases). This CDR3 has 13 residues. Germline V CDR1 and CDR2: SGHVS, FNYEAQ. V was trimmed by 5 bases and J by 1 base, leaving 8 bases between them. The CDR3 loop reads CASSTGQNTEAFF. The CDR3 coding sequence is TGTGCCAGCAGCACCGGACAGAACACTGAAGCTTTCTTT.

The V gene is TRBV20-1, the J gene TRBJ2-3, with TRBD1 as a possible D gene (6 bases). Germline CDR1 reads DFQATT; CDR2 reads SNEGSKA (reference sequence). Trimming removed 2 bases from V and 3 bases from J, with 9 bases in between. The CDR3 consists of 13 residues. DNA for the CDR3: TGCAGTGCTAGAAAAGACAGGACAGATACGCAGTATTTT. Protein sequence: CSARKDRTDTQYF.

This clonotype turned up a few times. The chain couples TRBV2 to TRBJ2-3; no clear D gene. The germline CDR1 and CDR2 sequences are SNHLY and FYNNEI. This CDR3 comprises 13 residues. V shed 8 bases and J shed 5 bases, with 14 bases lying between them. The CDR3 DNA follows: TGTGCCAGCCCTGCTCTCCCCGGAGATACGCAGTATTTT. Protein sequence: CASPALPGDTQYF.